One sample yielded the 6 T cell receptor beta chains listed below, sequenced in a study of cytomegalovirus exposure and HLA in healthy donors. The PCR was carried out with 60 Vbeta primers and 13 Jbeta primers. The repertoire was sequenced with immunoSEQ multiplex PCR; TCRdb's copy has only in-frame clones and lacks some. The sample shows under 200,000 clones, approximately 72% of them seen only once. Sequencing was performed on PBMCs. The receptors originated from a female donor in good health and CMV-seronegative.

DNA of the CDR3: TGCGCCAGCAGCTTTGAGGGTTCTGAAGCTTTCTTT. This translates into CASSFEGSEAFF. This chain joins TRBV5-1 and TRBJ1-1; D is unclear. CDR1 is SGHRS, CDR2 YFSETQ, per germline. The CDR3 runs to 12 residues. Trimming left V 2 bases short and J 6 bases short, with 8 bases between.

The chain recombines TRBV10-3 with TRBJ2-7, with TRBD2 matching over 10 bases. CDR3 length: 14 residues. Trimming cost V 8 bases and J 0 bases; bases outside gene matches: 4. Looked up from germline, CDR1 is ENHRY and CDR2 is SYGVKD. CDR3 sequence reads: CAIRLAGSSYEQYF. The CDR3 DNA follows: TGTGCCATCCGACTAGCGGGTTCCTCCTACGAGCAGTACTTC.

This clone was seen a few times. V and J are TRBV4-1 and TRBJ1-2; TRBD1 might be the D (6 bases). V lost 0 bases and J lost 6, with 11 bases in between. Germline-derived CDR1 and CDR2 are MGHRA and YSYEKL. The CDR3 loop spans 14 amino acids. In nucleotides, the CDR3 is TGCGCCAGCAGCCAAGAAAACCACAGGGATGGCTACACCTTC. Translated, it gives CASSQENHRDGYTF.

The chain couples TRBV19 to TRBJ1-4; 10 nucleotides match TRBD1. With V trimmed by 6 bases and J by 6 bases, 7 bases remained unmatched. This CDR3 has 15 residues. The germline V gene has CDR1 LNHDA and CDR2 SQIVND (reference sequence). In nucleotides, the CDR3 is TGTGCCAGTAGCCCCTGGGGGACAGGGGATGAAAAACTGTTTTTT. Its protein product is CASSPWGTGDEKLFF.

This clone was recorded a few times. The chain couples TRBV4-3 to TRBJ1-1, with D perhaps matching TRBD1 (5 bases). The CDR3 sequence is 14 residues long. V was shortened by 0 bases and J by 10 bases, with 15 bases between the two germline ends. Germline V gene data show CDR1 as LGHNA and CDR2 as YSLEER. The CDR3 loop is CASSQDPNSQGAFF. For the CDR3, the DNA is TGCGCCAGCAGCCAAGACCCCAACAGTCAGGGAGCTTTCTTT.

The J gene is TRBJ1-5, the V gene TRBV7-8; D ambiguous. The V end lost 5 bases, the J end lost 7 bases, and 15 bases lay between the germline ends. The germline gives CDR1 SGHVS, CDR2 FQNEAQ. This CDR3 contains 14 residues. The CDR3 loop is CASSAGPGGQPQHF. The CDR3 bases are TGTGCCAGCAGCGCGGGCCCGGGCGGGCAGCCCCAGCATTTT.